This T cell receptor beta chain comes out of a study of cytotoxic CD8 clonotypes in ibrutinib-treated CLL. Across the study: Patients attained about 25 partial and 2 complete responses; at median roughly 73 months, around 14 remained remitted while approximately twelve progressed. Study-wide points: Treatment saw public clonotypes, which were uncommon, either contract or stay stable. Baseline levels of clonality went above those of age-matched healthy donors and moved with circulating CD8+ T-cell counts.

V gave up 2 bases and J gave up 2 bases, with 16 bases separating them. The V gene's germline CDR1 is KGHSH and CDR2 LQKENI. The CDR3 consists of 17 residues. In regard to this clone: Its antigen is unidentified.

The protocol was immunoSEQ multiplex PCR, while the TCRdb copy is restricted to in-frame clones and leaves out a portion. The table has some 130,000 clones, roughly 85% seen once. The receptor was isolated from a human donor with chronic lymphocytic leukemia. This chain joins TRBV18 and TRBJ2-1, with D tentatively TRBD2 (6 bases). The starting material was PBMCs, obtained after 24 months of ibrutinib treatment. DNA of the CDR3: TGTGCCAGCTCACCATACTCCGGGACTGGAACCTACAATGAGCAGTTCTTC. Its protein product is CASSPYSGTGTYNEQFF.